The T cell receptor beta chain under discussion was sequenced for a study of blood T cell repertoires in COVID-19. The wider study: PBMCs, B-cell-depleted T cells, or T cells provided the cDNA or gDNA that made up the material.

Assay used: immunoSEQ multiplex PCR; TCRdb lists only in-frame clones, some missing. The data show about 240,000 clones, about 82% seen once. The sample holds a few counts of this clone. V lost 10 bases to trimming and J lost 4 bases, with 12 bases between them. CDR3 length: 12 amino acids. Germline V gives CDR1 MDHEN, CDR2 SYDVKM. Sequencing used peripheral blood. The chain uses TRBV28 and TRBJ2-3; the D gene is possibly TRBD2 (6 bases). The TCR was taken from a man at least 80 years old with acute or convalescent COVID-19. DNA of the CDR3: TGTGCCACAGGAGGGGTTGCAGATACGCAGTATTTT. Its protein is CATGGVADTQYF.